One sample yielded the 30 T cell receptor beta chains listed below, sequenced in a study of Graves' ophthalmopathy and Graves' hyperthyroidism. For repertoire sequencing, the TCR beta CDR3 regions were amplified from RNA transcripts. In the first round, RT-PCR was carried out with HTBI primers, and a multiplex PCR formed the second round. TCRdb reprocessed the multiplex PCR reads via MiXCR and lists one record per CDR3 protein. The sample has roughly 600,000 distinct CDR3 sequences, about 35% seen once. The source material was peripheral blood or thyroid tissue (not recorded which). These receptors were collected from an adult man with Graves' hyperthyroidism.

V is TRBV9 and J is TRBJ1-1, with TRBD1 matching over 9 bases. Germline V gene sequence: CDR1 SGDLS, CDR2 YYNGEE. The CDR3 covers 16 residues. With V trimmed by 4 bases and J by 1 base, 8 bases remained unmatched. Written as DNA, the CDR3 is TGTGCCAGCAGCCTCGGGGGGACAGGGTCGAACACTGAAGCTTTCTTT. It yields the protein CASSLGGTGSNTEAFF.

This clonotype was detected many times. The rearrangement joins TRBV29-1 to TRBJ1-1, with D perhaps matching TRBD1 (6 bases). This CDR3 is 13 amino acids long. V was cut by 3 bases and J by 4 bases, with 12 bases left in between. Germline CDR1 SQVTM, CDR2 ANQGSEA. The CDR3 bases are TGCAGCGTTGACAGGGGACGGAGCACTGAAGCTTTCTTT. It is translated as CSVDRGRSTEAFF.

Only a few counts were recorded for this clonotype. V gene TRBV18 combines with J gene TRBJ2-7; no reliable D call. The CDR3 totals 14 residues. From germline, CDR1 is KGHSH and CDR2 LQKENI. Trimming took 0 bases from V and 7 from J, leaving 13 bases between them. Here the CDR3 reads CASSPPFPQEEQYF. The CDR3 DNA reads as TGTGCCAGCTCACCACCGTTTCCACAAGAGGAGCAGTACTTC. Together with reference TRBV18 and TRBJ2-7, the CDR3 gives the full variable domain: NAGVMQNPRHLVRRRGQEARLRCSPMKGHSHVYWYRQLPEEGLKFMVYLQKENIIDESGMPKERFSAEFPKEGPSILRIQQVVRGDSAAYFCASSPPFPQEEQYFGPGTRLTVT.

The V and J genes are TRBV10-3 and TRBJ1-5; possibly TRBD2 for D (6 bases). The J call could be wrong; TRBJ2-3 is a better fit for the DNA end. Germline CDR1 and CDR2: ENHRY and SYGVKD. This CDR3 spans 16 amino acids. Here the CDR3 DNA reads TGTGCCATCAGTGAGTCGATAGCGGCGTTGACAGATACGCAGTATTTT. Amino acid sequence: CAISESIAALTDTQYF.

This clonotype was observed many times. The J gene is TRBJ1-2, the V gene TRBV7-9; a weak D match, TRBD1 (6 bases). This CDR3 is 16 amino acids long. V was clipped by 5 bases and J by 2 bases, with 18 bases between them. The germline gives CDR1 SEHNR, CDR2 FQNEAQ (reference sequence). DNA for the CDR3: TGTGCCAGCAGCGAAACGCACTACAGGGAAAACTATGGCTACACCTTC. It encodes CASSETHYRENYGYTF.

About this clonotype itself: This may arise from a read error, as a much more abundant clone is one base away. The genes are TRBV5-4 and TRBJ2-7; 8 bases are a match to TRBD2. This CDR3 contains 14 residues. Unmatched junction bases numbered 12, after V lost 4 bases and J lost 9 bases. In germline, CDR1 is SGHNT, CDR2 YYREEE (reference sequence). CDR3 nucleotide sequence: TGTGCCAGCAGCCCGGGACTAGATTGGCGGGGGCAGTACTTC. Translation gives CASSPGLDWRGQYF.

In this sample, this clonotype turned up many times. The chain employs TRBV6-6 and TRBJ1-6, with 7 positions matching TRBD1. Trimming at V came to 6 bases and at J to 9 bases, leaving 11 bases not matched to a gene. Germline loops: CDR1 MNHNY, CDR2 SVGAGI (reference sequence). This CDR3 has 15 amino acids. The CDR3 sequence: CASREDREVISPLHF. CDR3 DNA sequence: TGTGCCAGCAGGGAAGACAGGGAAGTGATTTCACCCCTCCACTTT.

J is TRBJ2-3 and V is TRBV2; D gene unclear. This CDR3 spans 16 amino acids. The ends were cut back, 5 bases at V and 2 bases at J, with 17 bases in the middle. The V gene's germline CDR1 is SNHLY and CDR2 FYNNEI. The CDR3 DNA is TGTGCCAGCAGTACCCACACAGAGGCCTACACAGATACGCAGTATTTT. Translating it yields CASSTHTEAYTDTQYF.

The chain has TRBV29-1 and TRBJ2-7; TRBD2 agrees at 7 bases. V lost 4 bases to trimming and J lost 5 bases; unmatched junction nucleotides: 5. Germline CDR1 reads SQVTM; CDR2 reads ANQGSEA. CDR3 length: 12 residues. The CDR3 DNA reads TGCAGCGTTGGGGGGGGACCGAACGAGCAGTACTTC. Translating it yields CSVGGGPNEQYF.

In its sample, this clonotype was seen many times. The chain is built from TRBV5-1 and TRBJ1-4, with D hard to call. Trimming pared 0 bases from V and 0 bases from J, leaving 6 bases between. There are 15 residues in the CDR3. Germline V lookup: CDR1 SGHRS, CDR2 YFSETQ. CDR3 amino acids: CASSLASSTNEKLFF. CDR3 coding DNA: TGCGCCAGCAGCTTGGCGTCTTCAACTAATGAAAAACTGTTTTTT.

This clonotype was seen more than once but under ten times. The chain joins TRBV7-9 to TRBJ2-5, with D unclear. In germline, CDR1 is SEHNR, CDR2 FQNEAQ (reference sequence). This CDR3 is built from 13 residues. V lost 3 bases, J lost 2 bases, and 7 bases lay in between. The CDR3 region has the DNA TGTGCCAGCAGCTTCCAGGAGCAAGAGACCCAGTACTTC. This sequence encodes CASSFQEQETQYF. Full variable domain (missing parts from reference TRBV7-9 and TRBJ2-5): DTGVSQNPRHKITKRGQNVTFRCDPISEHNRLYWYRQTLGQGPEFLTYFQNEAQLEKSRLLSDRFSAERPKGSFSTLEIQRTEQGDSAMYLCASSFQEQETQYFGPGTRLLVL.

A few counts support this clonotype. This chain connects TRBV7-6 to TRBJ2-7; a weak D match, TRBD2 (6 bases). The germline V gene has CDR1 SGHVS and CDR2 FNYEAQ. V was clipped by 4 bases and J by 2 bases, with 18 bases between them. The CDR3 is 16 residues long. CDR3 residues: CASSWIPGTSPYEQYF. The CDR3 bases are TGTGCCAGCAGCTGGATACCCGGTACTAGCCCCTACGAGCAGTACTTC.

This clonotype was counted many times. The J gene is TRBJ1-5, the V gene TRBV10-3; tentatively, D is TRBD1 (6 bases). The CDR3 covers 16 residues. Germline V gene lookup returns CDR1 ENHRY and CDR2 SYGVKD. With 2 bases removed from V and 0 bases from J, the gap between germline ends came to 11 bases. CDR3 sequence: CAISETRTASNQPQHF. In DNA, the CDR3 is TGTGCCATCAGTGAGACGCGGACAGCTAGCAATCAGCCCCAGCATTTT.

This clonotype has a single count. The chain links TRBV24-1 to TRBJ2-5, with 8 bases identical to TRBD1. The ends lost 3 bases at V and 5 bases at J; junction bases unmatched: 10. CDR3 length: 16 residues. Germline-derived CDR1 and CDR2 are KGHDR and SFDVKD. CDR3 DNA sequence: TGTGCCACCAGTGATGGGGACAGGCCTGTCGGGGAGACCCAGTACTTC. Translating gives CATSDGDRPVGETQYF.

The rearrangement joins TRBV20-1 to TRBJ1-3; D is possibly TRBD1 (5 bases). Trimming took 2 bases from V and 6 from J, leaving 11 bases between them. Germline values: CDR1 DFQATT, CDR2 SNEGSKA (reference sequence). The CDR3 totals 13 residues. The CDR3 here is CSARYGTLNTIYF. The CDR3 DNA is TGCAGTGCTAGATATGGGACTCTAAACACCATATATTTT.

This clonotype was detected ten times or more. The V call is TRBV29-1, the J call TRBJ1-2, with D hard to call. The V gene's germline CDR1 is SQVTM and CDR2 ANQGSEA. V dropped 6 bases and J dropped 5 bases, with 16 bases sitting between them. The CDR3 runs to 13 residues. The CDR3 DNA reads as TGCAGCGTCCGGACGGGCGCTCTATATGGCTACACCTTC. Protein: CSVRTGALYGYTF.

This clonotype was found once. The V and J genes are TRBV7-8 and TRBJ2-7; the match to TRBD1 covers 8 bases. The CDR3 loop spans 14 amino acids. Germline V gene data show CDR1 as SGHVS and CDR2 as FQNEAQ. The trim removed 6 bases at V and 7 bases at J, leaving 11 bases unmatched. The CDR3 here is CASRARTGRFEQYF. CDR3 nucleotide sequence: TGTGCCAGCAGGGCGCGGACAGGGAGATTTGAGCAGTACTTC.

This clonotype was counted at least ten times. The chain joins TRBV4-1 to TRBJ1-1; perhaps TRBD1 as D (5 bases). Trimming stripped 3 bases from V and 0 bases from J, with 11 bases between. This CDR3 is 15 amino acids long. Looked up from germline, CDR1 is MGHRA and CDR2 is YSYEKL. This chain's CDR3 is CASSQAGHMNTEAFF. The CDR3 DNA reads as TGCGCCAGCAGCCAGGCCGGACATATGAACACTGAAGCTTTCTTT.

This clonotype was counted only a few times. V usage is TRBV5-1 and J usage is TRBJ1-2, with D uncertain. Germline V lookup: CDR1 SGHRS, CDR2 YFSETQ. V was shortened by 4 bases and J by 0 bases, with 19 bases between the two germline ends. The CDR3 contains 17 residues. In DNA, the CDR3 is TGCGCCAGCAGCCGGGAGAGTATAACAAAAACTAACTATGGCTACACCTTC. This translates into CASSRESITKTNYGYTF.

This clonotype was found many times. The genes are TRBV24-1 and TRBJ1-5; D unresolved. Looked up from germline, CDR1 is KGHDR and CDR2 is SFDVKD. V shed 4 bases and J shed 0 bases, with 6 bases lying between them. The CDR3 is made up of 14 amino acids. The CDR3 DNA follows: TGTGCCACCAGTGACTCAAATAGCAATCAGCCCCAGCATTTT. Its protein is CATSDSNSNQPQHF.

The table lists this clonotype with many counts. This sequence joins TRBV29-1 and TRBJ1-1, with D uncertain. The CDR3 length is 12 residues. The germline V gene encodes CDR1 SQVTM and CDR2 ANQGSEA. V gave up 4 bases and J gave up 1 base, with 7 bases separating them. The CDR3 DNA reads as TGCAGCGTTGTAAGGGAGAACACTGAAGCTTTCTTT. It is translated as CSVVRENTEAFF.

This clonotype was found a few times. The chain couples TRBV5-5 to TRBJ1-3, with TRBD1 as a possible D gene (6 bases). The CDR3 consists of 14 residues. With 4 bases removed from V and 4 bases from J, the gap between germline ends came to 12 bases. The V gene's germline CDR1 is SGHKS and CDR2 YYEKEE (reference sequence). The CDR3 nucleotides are TGTGCCAGCAGCACCGCCGGGACAGGAAACACCATATATTTT. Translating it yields CASSTAGTGNTIYF.

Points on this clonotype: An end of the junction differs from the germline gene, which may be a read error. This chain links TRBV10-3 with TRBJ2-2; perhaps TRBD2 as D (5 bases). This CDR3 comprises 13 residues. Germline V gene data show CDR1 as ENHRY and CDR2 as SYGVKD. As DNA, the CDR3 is TGTGCCATCAGTGATTCACCCACCGGGGAGCTGGTTTTT. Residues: CAISDSPTGELVF.

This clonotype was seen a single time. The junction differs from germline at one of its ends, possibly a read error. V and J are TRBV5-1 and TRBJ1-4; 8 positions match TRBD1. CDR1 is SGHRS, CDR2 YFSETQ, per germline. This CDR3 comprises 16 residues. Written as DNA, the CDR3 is TGCGCCAGCAGCTTGGCTGGGACAGGCCGTAATGAAAAACTATTTTTT. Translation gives CASSLAGTGRNEKLFF.

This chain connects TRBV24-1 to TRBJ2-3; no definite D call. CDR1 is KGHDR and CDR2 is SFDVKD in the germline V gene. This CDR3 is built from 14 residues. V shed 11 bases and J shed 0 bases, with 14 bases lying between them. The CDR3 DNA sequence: TGTGCCAGCATGCGGATCACTAGCACAGATACGCAGTATTTT. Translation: CASMRITSTDTQYF.

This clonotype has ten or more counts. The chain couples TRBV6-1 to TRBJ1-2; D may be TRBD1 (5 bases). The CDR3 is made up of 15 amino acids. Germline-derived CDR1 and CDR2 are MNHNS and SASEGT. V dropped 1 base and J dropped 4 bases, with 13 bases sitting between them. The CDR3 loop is CASSEGPGGTYGYTF. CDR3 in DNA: TGTGCCAGCAGTGAAGGACCGGGGGGGACCTATGGCTACACCTTC.

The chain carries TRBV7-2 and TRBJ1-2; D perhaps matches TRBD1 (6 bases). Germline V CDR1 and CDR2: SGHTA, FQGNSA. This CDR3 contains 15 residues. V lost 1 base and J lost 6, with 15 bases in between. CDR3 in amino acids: CASSLESWGAHGYTF. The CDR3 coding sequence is TGTGCCAGCAGCTTAGAAAGTTGGGGGGCACATGGCTACACCTTC. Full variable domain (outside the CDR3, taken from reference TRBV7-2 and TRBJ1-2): GAGVSQSPSNKVTEKGKDVELRCDPISGHTALYWYRQSLGQGLEFLIYFQGNSAPDKSGLPSDRFSAERTGGSVSTLTIQRTQQEDSAVYLCASSLESWGAHGYTFGSGTRLTVV.

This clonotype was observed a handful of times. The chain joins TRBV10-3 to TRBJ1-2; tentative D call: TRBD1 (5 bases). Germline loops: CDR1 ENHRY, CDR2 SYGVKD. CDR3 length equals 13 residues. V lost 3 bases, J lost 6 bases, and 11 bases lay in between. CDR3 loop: CAISDLPGDGYTF. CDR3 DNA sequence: TGTGCCATCAGTGACCTCCCGGGGGATGGCTACACCTTC.

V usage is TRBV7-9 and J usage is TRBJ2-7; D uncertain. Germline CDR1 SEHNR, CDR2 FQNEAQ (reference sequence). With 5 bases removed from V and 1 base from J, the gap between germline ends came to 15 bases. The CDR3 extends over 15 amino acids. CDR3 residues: CASSLRFEISYEQYF. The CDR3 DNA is TGTGCCAGCAGCCTCAGGTTTGAGATTTCCTACGAGCAGTACTTC.

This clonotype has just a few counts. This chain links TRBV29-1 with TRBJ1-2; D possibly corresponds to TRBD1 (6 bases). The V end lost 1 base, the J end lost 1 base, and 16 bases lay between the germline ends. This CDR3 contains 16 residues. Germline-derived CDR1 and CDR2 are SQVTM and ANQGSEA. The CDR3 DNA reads TGCAGCGTTGAAGTGACGCAGGGGAGGTATAACTATGGCTACACCTTC. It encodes CSVEVTQGRYNYGYTF. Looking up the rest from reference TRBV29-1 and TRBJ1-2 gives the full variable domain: SAVISQKPSRDICQRGTSLTIQCQVDSQVTMMFWYRQQPGQSLTLIATANQGSEATYESGFVIDKFPISRPNLTFSTLTVSNMSPEDSSIYLCSVEVTQGRYNYGYTFGSGTRLTVV.